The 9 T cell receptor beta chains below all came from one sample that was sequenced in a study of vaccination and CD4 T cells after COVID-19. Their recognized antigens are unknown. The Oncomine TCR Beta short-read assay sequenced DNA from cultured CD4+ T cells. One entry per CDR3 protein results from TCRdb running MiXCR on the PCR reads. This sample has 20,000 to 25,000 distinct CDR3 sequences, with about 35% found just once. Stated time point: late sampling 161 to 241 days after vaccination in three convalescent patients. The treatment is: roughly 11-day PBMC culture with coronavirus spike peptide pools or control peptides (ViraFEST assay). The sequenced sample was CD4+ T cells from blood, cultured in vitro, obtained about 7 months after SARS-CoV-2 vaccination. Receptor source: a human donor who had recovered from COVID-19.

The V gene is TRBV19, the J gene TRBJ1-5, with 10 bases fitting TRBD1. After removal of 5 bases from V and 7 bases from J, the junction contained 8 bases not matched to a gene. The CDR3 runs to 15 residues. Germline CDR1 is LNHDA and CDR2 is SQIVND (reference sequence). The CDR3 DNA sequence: TGTGCCAGTAGTCGGACAGGGGGTTCGGCCCAGCCCCAGCATTTT. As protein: CASSRTGGSAQPQHF.

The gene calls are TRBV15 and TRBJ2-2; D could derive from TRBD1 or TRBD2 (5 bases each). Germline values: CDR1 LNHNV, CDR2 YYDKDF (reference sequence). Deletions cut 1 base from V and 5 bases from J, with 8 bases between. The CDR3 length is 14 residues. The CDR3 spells CATSRAGRTGELFF. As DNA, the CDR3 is TGTGCCACCAGCAGAGCGGGACGGACCGGGGAGCTGTTTTTT.

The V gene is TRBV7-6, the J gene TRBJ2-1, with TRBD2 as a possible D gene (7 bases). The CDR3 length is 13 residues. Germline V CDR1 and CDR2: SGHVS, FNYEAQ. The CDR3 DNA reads TGTGCTTCGGTGGGGGGGGCTGGCAATGAGCAGTTCTTC. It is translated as CASVGGAGNEQFF.

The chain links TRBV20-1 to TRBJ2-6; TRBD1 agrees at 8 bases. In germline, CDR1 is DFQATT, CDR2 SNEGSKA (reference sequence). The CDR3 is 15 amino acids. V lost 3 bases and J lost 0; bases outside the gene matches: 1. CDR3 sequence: CSASQGASGANVLTF. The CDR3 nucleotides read TGCAGTGCTAGCCAGGGGGCCTCTGGGGCCAACGTCCTGACTTTC.

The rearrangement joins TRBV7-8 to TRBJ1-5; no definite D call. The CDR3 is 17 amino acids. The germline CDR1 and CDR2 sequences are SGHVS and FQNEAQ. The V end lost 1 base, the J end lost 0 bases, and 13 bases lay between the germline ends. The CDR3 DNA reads TGTGCCAGCAGCTTAGGGGTCATGGGAAGTAGCAATCAGCCCCAGCATTTT. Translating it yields CASSLGVMGSSNQPQHF. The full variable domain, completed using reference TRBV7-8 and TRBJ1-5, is GAGVSQSPRYKVAKRGQDVALRCDPISGHVSLFWYQQALGQGPEFLTYFQNEAQLDKSGLPSDRFFAERPEGSVSTLKIQRTQQEDSAVYLCASSLGVMGSSNQPQHFGDGTRLSIL.

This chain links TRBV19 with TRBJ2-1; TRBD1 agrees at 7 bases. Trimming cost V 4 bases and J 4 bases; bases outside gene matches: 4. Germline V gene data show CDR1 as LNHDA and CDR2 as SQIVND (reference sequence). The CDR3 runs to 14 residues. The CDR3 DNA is TGTGCCAGTAGTAGAGACAGGGAGTACAATGAGCAGTTCTTC. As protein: CASSRDREYNEQFF.

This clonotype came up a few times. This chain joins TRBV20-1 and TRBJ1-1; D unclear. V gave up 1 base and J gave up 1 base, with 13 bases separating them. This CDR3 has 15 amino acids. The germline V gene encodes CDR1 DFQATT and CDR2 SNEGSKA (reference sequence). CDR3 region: CSARGPGRANTEAFF. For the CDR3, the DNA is TGCAGTGCTAGAGGCCCCGGGAGGGCGAACACTGAAGCTTTCTTT.

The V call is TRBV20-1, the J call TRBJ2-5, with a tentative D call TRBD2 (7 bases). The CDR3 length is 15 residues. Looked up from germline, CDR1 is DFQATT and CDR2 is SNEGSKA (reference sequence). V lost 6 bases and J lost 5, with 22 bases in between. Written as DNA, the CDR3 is TGCAGTGCGACCGTGGGAGGGGGAGGGCCCGAGACCCAGTACTTC. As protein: CSATVGGGGPETQYF.

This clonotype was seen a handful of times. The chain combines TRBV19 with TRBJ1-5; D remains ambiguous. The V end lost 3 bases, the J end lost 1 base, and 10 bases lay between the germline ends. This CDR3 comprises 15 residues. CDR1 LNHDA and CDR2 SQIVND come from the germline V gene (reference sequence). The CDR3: CASSMETVSNQPQHF. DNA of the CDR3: TGTGCCAGTAGTATGGAGACGGTAAGCAATCAGCCCCAGCATTTT.